The TCR beta chain under discussion was sequenced for a study of OX40 agonist ivuxolimab in advanced cancers. As for the study in general: It was permissible to have had prior anti-PD-1, anti-PD-L1 or anti-CTLA-4 therapy, and 40% had some. Findings and caveats of the study: Partial responders at 0.1-3.0 mg/kg showed near-lowest clonal expansion. More expanded clones were found, on average, in CD8+ than in CD4+ T cells.

Germline CDR1 and CDR2: SGHTA and FQGTGA. The CDR3 is 13 residues long. Germline trimming cut 5 bases from V and 5 bases from J; bases unmatched to any gene: 5. This clone was recorded a few times. Its antigen is currently unknown. Generated by immunoSEQ multiplex PCR, the TCRdb table keeps only in-frame clones and is missing some. The table has roughly 86,000 clones, around 86% seen once. This receptor was identified in an adult with an advanced solid tumor such as melanoma, head and neck, liver or kidney cancer. The specimen comprised CD4+ or CD8+ T cells sorted from blood, sampled in a trial of the OX40 agonist ivuxolimab. J is TRBJ2-7 and V is TRBV7-3, with 8 bases fitting TRBD2. CDR3 residues: CASSPPGGDEQYF. The CDR3 DNA sequence: TGTGCCAGCAGCCCGCCGGGGGGGGACGAGCAGTACTTC.